Below are 14 T cell receptor beta chains sequenced from a single sample in a study of cytomegalovirus exposure and HLA in healthy donors. A multiplex PCR was run with 60 Vbeta primers and 13 Jbeta primers. Clones were read by immunoSEQ multiplex PCR, and TCRdb kept only the in-frame ones, dropping some. The sample lists about 180,000 clones; 60% to 85% were seen once. Material for sequencing was PBMCs. The receptors come from a man between 18 and 29 years old in good health and CMV-seronegative.

Written as DNA, the CDR3 is TGTGCCAGTAGTATATCAGGTCTACCCGGGGAGCTGTTTTTT. Its translation is CASSISGLPGELFF. J is TRBJ2-2 and V is TRBV19; unclear D gene. With 2 bases removed from V and 6 bases from J, the gap between germline ends came to 10 bases. The CDR3 covers 14 residues. Germline V gives CDR1 LNHDA, CDR2 SQIVND (reference sequence). Together with reference TRBV19 and TRBJ2-2, the CDR3 gives the full variable domain: DGGITQSPKYLFRKEGQNVTLSCEQNLNHDAMYWYRQDPGQGLRLIYYSQIVNDFQKGDIAEGYSVSREKKESFPLTVTSAQKNPTAFYLCASSISGLPGELFFGEGSRLTVL.

J is TRBJ2-7 and V is TRBV5-1; D might be TRBD2 (5 bases). This CDR3 comprises 13 residues. Germline V gives CDR1 SGHRS, CDR2 YFSETQ. The V end was cut by 0 bases, the J end by 6 bases, with 10 bases between. The chain's CDR3 is CASSLGGFREQYF. CDR3 coding DNA: TGCGCCAGCAGCTTGGGCGGGTTCCGCGAGCAGTACTTC.

This clone has a handful of counts. This chain uses TRBV6-1 with TRBJ1-2, with a weak D call TRBD1 (5 bases). The V end lost 5 bases, the J end lost 6 bases, and 13 bases lay between the germline ends. The CDR3 has 13 residues. The germline V gene encodes CDR1 MNHNS and CDR2 SASEGT. This CDR3 is CASSWTRPHGYTF. CDR3 sequence (DNA): TGTGCCAGCAGTTGGACAAGACCCCATGGCTACACCTTC.

This clone was seen only a few times. The chain joins TRBV4-1 to TRBJ2-7, with TRBD2 matching over 7 bases. The CDR3 loop spans 14 amino acids. Germline values: CDR1 MGHRA, CDR2 YSYEKL. The J segment lost 1 base and the V segment lost 5 bases, leaving 5 bases of the junction unmatched. CDR3 amino acids: CASSAGDRSYEQYF. The CDR3 DNA reads TGCGCCAGCAGCGCGGGGGACCGATCCTACGAGCAGTACTTC.

The J gene is TRBJ2-3, the V gene TRBV19; 7 bases line up with TRBD2. The V gene end was trimmed by 6 bases and the J gene end by 4 bases; junction bases not matched to a gene: 7. Per germline, CDR1 LNHDA and CDR2 SQIVND (reference sequence). This CDR3 spans 14 amino acids. As DNA, the CDR3 is TGTGCCAGTAGGGTTACTAGCGATTCAGATACGCAGTATTTT. This translates into CASRVTSDSDTQYF. The complete variable domain, with remaining parts taken from reference TRBV19 and TRBJ2-3, reads DGGITQSPKYLFRKEGQNVTLSCEQNLNHDAMYWYRQDPGQGLRLIYYSQIVNDFQKGDIAEGYSVSREKKESFPLTVTSAQKNPTAFYLCASRVTSDSDTQYFGPGTRLTVL.

The V and J genes are TRBV9 and TRBJ1-1, with a tentative D call TRBD1 (5 bases). V was trimmed by 4 bases and J by 7 bases, leaving 14 bases between them. Germline V gives CDR1 SGDLS, CDR2 YYNGEE. This CDR3 contains 13 residues. This CDR3 reads CASSRIGGGEAFF. The CDR3 DNA follows: TGTGCCAGCAGCCGTATCGGGGGAGGTGAAGCTTTCTTT.

V is TRBV6-5 and J is TRBJ2-7; TRBD1 agrees at 9 bases. Per germline, CDR1 MNHEY and CDR2 SVGAGI. V trimming: 6 bases; J trimming: 0 bases; junction bases outside the gene matches: 3. The CDR3 loop spans 14 amino acids. The CDR3 bases are TGTGCCAGCAGCCGGGGACAGGGCTCCTACGAGCAGTACTTC. It is translated as CASSRGQGSYEQYF.

The V gene is TRBV20-1, the J gene TRBJ1-2; D perhaps matches TRBD1 (6 bases). The germline gives CDR1 DFQATT, CDR2 SNEGSKA (reference sequence). CDR3 length equals 11 residues. V was cut by 6 bases and J by 6 bases, with 11 bases left in between. Written as DNA, the CDR3 is TGCAGTGCAACTGAGGGGGATGGCTACACCTTC. Its protein product is CSATEGDGYTF.

This clone was counted between two and nine times. The chain links TRBV7-3 to TRBJ2-7; maybe TRBD2 (6 bases). CDR1 SGHTA and CDR2 FQGTGA come from the germline V gene. The CDR3 extends over 13 amino acids. The ends were cut back, 10 bases at V and 4 bases at J, with 17 bases in the middle. The DNA of the CDR3 is TGTGCCACCAGGGAACAGGAGGGGTACGAGCAGTACTTC. Its protein product is CATREQEGYEQYF.

V is TRBV6-5 and J is TRBJ2-1, with D maybe TRBD1 (5 bases). This CDR3 is 11 amino acids long. Germline V gives CDR1 MNHEY, CDR2 SVGAGI. The V end lost 6 bases, the J end lost 9 bases, and 9 bases lay between the germline ends. The CDR3 nucleotides read TGTGCCAGCAGGGGGCGCAGTGAGCAGTTCTTC. It is translated as CASRGRSEQFF.

This clone has only a few counts. The chain links TRBV30 to TRBJ1-2; D is perhaps TRBD1 (5 bases). The CDR3 has 10 residues. The V gene's germline CDR1 is GTSNPN and CDR2 SVGIG (reference sequence). Between the trimmed V and J ends, which lost 1 base and 8 bases, there was a span of 5 bases. The CDR3 sequence is CAWSDRGYTF. The CDR3 DNA reads TGTGCCTGGAGTGACAGGGGCTACACCTTC.

V gene TRBV11-2 combines with J gene TRBJ1-2; D is perhaps TRBD1 (5 bases). Germline CDR1 and CDR2: SGHAT and FQNNGV. Trimming shortened V by 3 bases and J by 9 bases, and 11 bases separated the two germline ends. This CDR3 contains 12 residues. The CDR3 protein is CASSFEGASYTF. The CDR3 nucleotides read TGTGCCAGCAGCTTCGAAGGGGCAAGCTACACCTTC.

This clone occurred a few times. The J gene is TRBJ2-5, the V gene TRBV5-1, with 7 bases lining up with TRBD2. The V gene end was trimmed by 2 bases and the J gene end by 5 bases; junction bases not matched to a gene: 6. Per the germline V gene, CDR1 is SGHRS and CDR2 is YFSETQ. There are 14 residues in the CDR3. Here the CDR3 reads CASSLGAGWETQYF. CDR3 DNA: TGCGCCAGCAGCTTAGGAGCGGGGTGGGAGACCCAGTACTTC.

This clone was picked up a small number of times. The genes are TRBV27 and TRBJ1-2, with D possibly TRBD1 on 6 matching bases. Germline CDR1 is MNHEY and CDR2 is SMNVEV (reference sequence). V was pared by 8 bases and J by 13 bases, with 14 bases between. The CDR3 is 10 residues long. This CDR3 is CASRDTWPTF. CDR3 nucleotide sequence: TGTGCCAGCCGGGACACATGGCCCACCTTC.